This TCR beta chain was captured in a study of identical twins. General study findings and limits: The authors drew conclusions from cross-sectional statistical analysis rather than following the same donors.

Germline V gene lookup returns CDR1 SGHKS and CDR2 YYEKEE (reference sequence). The germline V and J ends were trimmed by 2 bases and 6 bases, with 10 bases remaining between them. The CDR3 extends over 13 amino acids. This clonotype turned up a few times. Its antigen is still unknown. TCRdb fed the 5' RACE reads into MiXCR, producing one record per CDR3 protein. The table records roughly 540,000 distinct CDR3 sequences, about 20% of them present only once. Healthy Caucasians supplied all donations. This sample was also put to use in a study of T cells expressing NK-cell markers. As that report states: Sequencing covered eight donors, seven HCMV-seropositive and one seronegative. Dominant NKG2C+ clonotypes were found to form roughly 1.0-7.0% of CD8+ T cells in over 5 donors.

This receptor was identified in a woman aged 18-29 years in good health. This chain links TRBV5-5 with TRBJ2-3, with D perhaps matching TRBD2 (6 bases). Sequencing input: CD4+ T cells sorted from blood. CDR3 coding DNA: TGTGCCAGCAGCTTCAACCGGGGGGATACGCAGTATTTT. This translates into CASSFNRGDTQYF.